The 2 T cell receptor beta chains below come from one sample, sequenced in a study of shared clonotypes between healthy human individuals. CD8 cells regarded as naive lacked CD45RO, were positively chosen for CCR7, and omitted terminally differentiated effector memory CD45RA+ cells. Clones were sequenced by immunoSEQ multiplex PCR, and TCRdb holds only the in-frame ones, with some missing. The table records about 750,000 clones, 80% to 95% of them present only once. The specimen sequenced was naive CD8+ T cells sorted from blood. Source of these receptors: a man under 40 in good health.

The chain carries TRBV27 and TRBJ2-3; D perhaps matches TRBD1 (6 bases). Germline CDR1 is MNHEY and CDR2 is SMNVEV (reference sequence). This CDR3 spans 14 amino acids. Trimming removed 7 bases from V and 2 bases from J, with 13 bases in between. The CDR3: CASMRTGNTDTQYF. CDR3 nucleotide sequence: TGTGCCAGCATGAGAACAGGGAACACAGATACGCAGTATTTT.

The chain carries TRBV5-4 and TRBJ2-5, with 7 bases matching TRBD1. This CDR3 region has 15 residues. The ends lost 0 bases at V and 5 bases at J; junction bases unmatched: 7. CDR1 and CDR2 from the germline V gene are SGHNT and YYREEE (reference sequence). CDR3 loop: CASSLAPGGSETQYF. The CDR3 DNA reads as TGTGCCAGCAGCTTGGCGCCAGGGGGAAGTGAGACCCAGTACTTC.